The text below deals with one T cell receptor beta chain. This clone was detected once. The specificity of this receptor is unknown. There are no base qualities to consult, and no much larger clone falls within one base. Spanning cysteine to phenylalanine, the CDR3 consists of 13 amino acids. Just CDR3 DNA is preserved here, 39 bases in frame from base 1. In the germline V gene, CDR1 corresponds to MDHEN and CDR2 to SYDVKM. Trimming costs V 3 bases and J 3 bases, and their ends lie 9 bases apart. The library came from the immunoSEQ multiplex PCR assay. The multiplex PCR relied on a mix of 60 forward primers for TCR Vbeta segments and 13 reverse primers for TCR Jbeta segments. Amplification of the CDR3 region of rearranged TCR beta genes was performed with a multiplex PCR assay on genomic DNA. The amplified TCR beta libraries were sequenced on the Illumina HiSeq System as 87-base-pair reads. Under the source paper's analysis protocol: In a later analysis, approximately 74 million unique TCR beta chains were counted across the approximately 670 repertoires, and around 10 million of these chains were shared by at least two donors. Raw reads were error-corrected and collapsed into unique sequences by a nearest-neighbor algorithm in which closely related sequences were merged to remove PCR and sequencing errors. To assign V, D and J gene segments, CDR3 sequences were aligned to IMGT reference sequences. For a sequence to be retained, at least a six-nucleotide match to both a V gene segment and a J gene segment was required. A rearrangement was called productive if the CDR3 had no stop codons and remained in frame with V and J, and every other rearrangement was called non-productive. Following IMGT convention, CDR3 was defined as the stretch from the second conserved V-encoded cysteine to the conserved J-encoded phenylalanine. The earlier analysis of some 550 of the donors excluded any sequence lacking an unambiguous match to a single V gene segment. In an earlier analysis of 587 of the donors, V segments were called functional above 56.7% productive rearrangements and were called segregating when the between-donor standard deviation exceeded 5%. A statistical classification framework was built to diagnose cytomegalovirus status from the catalog of TCR beta chain sequences. A later analysis assigned V and J genes by comparing TCR nucleotide sequences with IMGT/GENE-DB human TR gene sequences. Using the TCRdist pipeline, a later analysis assigned CDR3 sequences along with most-parsimonious VDJ recombination scenarios. In a later analysis, each TCR beta chain was defined by its CDR3 amino acid sequence together with its V-gene family, and reads without a unique V-gene family were excluded. To address suspected cross-contamination and a sequencing artifact, a later analysis removed over 500 highly shared, low-generation-probability nucleotide sequences. A later analysis calculated a clonal expansion index for each public chain from normalized within-repertoire ranks of inferred template counts. In a later analysis, generation probabilities were computed using a VDJ recombination model fitted to out-of-frame rearrangements, and the results were checked against IGoR. In a later analysis, TCR-TCR, TCR-HLA and TCR-CMV co-occurrence was scored with hypergeometric tests, and a repertoire-size bias correction was applied to TCR pairs. False discovery rates were estimated in a later analysis by permuting HLA or CMV assignments 20 times. A later analysis grouped co-occurring TCRs with DBSCAN, adding TCRdist sequence similarity when clustering within HLA-allele-positive subsets. For co-occurrence clustering, repertoires with fewer than 30,000 or more than 120,000 public chains were excluded, along with roughly 5 repertoires with anomalous nucleotide sharing. TCRdb obtained this table from immuneACCESS and retained in-frame rearrangements with V and J assigned. These tables miss some clones; where compared with another copy, unresolved V genes account for less than half of the shortfall, and the remainder is unexplained. V and J calls plus clone size are reproduced from that table; the DNA served to infer D and trimming. This sample holds about 140,000 clones; roughly 80% were observed only once. Roughly 4% of the sample rests with the top ten.

The cohort consisted of 670 or so healthy bone marrow donors. All cohort members were sampled while nominally healthy, although unrecorded immune exposures were likely present. The donor tested CMV seropositive, placing the donor among the 310 or so seropositive members of the cohort. A peripheral blood sample was provided by each donor, and peripheral blood mononuclear cells were used for TCR beta sequencing. The Qiagen DNeasy Blood Extraction Kit was used to extract genomic DNA from the blood cell samples. The data originate from a study of cytomegalovirus exposure and HLA in healthy donors (dated by TCRdb to about 2017). About the investigation overall: An earlier analysis of several hundred of the donors reported about 280 Gb of sequence data and 95 million to 130 million unique TCR beta sequences obtained from 150 million to 200 million T cells. Roughly 300 gigabases of sequencing data and around 88 million unique TCR sequences made up an early release that covered 500 to 700 HLA-typed donors. In a later genetic analysis, genome-wide SNP genotypes for about three fifths of the 666 donors were used, and that subset was treated as a discovery cohort. Of the roughly 400 genotyped donors, 81% were placed in the genetic ancestry cluster associated with self-reported Caucasian donors. HLA typing included class I and class II loci at four-digit resolution. In an earlier analysis of several hundred of the donors, high-throughput TCR beta sequencing was used to judge whether each TCR beta V gene segment behaved as functional or pseudogenic. The study aimed to test whether signatures of past pathogen exposure could be identified by cataloging public T cell receptors. In the later analysis, no new phenotypic data were used to find candidate immune exposures; instead, reliance was placed on TCR beta sequences and their occurrence across donors. Donor age, sex, ethnicity and CMV serostatus were collected together with the repertoire data. The number of typed donors differed by locus: roughly 620-630 for A, B, C, DRB1 and DQB1; approximately 530 for DQA1; about 600 for DPA1; and roughly 450 for DPB1. On average, around 200,000 unique TCR beta nucleotide sequences were sequenced per donor among a few hundred genotyped donors of the cohort, with 15% to 20% of those sequences being non-productive. To predict cytomegalovirus infection status, the study combined high-throughput TCR immunosequencing, statistical association of individual TCRs with disease status, and machine learning. Every discovery cohort repertoire had been produced on one sequencing platform. Along with the approximately 650-subject first cohort, a separate validation cohort of about 110 different subjects was used. Because of strong linkage in the cohort, a handful of DR-DQ haplotypes were treated as single units for association and clustering. In a later analysis, previously published TCR beta repertoires from 670 or so donors were re-analyzed and high-resolution HLA genotyping was added so that TCR occurrence patterns could be studied. The study profiled the T cell repertoires of about 640 subjects by immunosequencing and related them to cytomegalovirus serostatus.

The investigation overall reported the following: Linkage disequilibrium might explain the correlated functional status among segregating V segments, but an unknown experimental factor could not be ruled out. Sequencing depth was assumed to be roughly uniform across donors in the presence/absence analyses, though that assumption may not hold. Broadly in line with IMGT annotations, most TCR beta V segments showed up in productive rearrangements about 90% or about 30% of the time in an earlier analysis of approximately 600 of the donors. A cluster of highly shared sequence variants was judged likely to represent a technical artifact of the sequencing pipeline. A further reported finding was that TCR beta sequences accurately predicted the HLA-A and HLA-B alleles for most subjects in the first cohort. In a later analysis, HLA-associated TCR beta chains were found to be more clonally expanded and to have lower generation probabilities than equally common non-associated chains. Only TCR beta chains were sequenced in this cohort, and the absence of alpha or paired-chain data limited detectable features. According to a later genetic analysis, donors in an Asian-associated ancestry cluster had fewer N-insertions in productive TCRs than the approximately 650-donor mean. According to a later analysis, parvovirus B19, influenza, CMV and Epstein-Barr virus appeared linked to several top co-occurrence clusters. A later analysis found that TCR association rates varied across HLA loci, with DRB1 alleles showing the most associated TCRs and HLA-C alleles the fewest. At a false discovery rate of 0.05, a later analysis linked 15,000 to 20,000 TCR beta sequences to specific HLA alleles. The classifier was reported to diagnose cytomegalovirus status with high specificity and sensitivity in both the original cohort and the validation cohort. When HLA alleles, especially DR and DQ, strongly co-occurred, TCR associations were difficult to assign to individual alleles. Because counts were too low, about 18 rarely observed V segments, including chromosome 9 orphons, were excluded from the earlier analysis of several hundred of the donors. According to the authors, the approach could potentially be generalized to other disease states and immunological phenotypes. In vitro tests confirmed that a few of the cytomegalovirus-associated TCR beta chains recognize cytomegalovirus antigens. Most CMV-associated TCR beta chains appeared to be HLA-restricted in a later analysis, and the HLA associations seemed to be driven largely by CMV exposure. Immune exposure information for the cohort was limited to CMV serostatus. In the study, approximately 160 TCR beta chains were listed as associated with cytomegalovirus. Because HLA typing was unavailable for some donors at each locus, only the typed subset was used in association tests. Across donors, most TCR sequences were observed very rarely, whereas some public TCRs were present in many individuals. Some IMGT-functional V segments, including TRBV6-2 and TRBV6-3, could not be told apart with the 87-base-pair reads, so those segments were excluded. V-gene and J-gene trimming of TCR beta chains was associated with a missense DCLRE1C variant in a later genetic analysis, and the association was replicated in an independent cohort.

The TCR originated in a woman aged 40 to 49 in good health and CMV-seropositive. This receptor chain uses TRBV28 and TRBJ2-7; the D gene is unclear. The sample taken for sequencing was PBMCs. The CDR3 amino acid sequence is: CASSFGSNYEQYF. The base sequence is TGTGCCAGCAGTTTCGGGTCGAACTACGAGCAGTACTTC.